The rows below give T cell receptor beta chains drawn from one sample of a study of technical replicates of blood from four donors. The protocol was immunoSEQ multiplex PCR, while the TCRdb copy is restricted to in-frame clones and leaves out a portion. The profile shows around 72,000 clones, 80% to 95% of them singletons. Sequenced sample: PBMCs. The receptors were gathered from a human donor in good health. Some clones in this sample may be carry-over from other donors' samples. Both conserved end residues are part of each CDR3. The D gene is left open where the match is weak. Only some rows state a clone size, as once, few, many or a class for expanded clones.

V gene: TRBV14; clone size: few; J gene: TRBJ1-2; D gene: NA; CDR3 protein: CASSQQGPQVYTF; CDR3 DNA: TGTGCCAGCAGCCAACAGGGCCCCCAGGTCTACACCTTC
V gene: TRBV7-9; clone size: NA; J gene: TRBJ1-1; D gene: NA; CDR3 protein: CASSLATERVEAFF; CDR3 DNA: TGTGCCAGCAGCTTAGCGACAGAACGTGTTGAAGCTTTCTTT
V gene: TRBV2; clone size: NA; J gene: TRBJ2-2; D gene: NA; CDR3 protein: CASRQSETGTGELFF; CDR3 DNA: TGTGCCAGCAGACAGTCGGAGACGGGGACCGGGGAGCTGTTTTTT
V gene: TRBV19; clone size: NA; J gene: TRBJ1-2; D gene: NA; CDR3 protein: CASSPRVGRGSDGYTF; CDR3 DNA: TGTGCCAGTAGTCCGCGGGTGGGGAGAGGATCGGATGGCTACACCTTC
V gene: TRBV7-2; clone size: NA; J gene: TRBJ2-7; D gene: NA; CDR3 protein: CASSPWTAGEQYF; CDR3 DNA: TGTGCCAGCAGCCCCTGGACTGCCGGTGAGCAGTACTTC
V gene: TRBV15; clone size: NA; J gene: TRBJ1-5; D gene: NA; CDR3 protein: CATSPRISNQPQHF; CDR3 DNA: TGTGCCACCAGTCCGCGGATCAGCAATCAGCCCCAGCATTTT
V gene: TRBV10-1; clone size: NA; J gene: TRBJ2-3; D gene: TRBD2; CDR3 protein: CASREAGGPIHSTDTQYF; CDR3 DNA: TGCGCCAGCAGAGAAGCGGGAGGCCCAATCCATAGCACAGATACGCAGTATTTT
V gene: TRBV2; clone size: NA; J gene: TRBJ1-5; D gene: NA; CDR3 protein: CASSEREGSQPQHF; CDR3 DNA: TGTGCCAGCAGTGAGAGGGAGGGTAGTCAGCCCCAGCATTTT
V gene: TRBV5-1; clone size: NA; J gene: TRBJ2-7; D gene: NA; CDR3 protein: CASSSGGTAYEQYF; CDR3 DNA: TGCGCCAGCAGCTCGGGGGGGACAGCCTACGAGCAGTACTTC
V gene: TRBV6-6; clone size: NA; J gene: TRBJ2-7; D gene: NA; CDR3 protein: CASSYSSEQYF; CDR3 DNA: TGTGCCAGCAGTTACAGCTCTGAGCAGTACTTC
V gene: TRBV4-3; clone size: NA; J gene: TRBJ2-5; D gene: TRBD2; CDR3 protein: CASSHSSMAGGETQYF; CDR3 DNA: TGCGCCAGCAGCCACTCAAGCATGGCGGGGGGGGAGACCCAGTACTTC
V gene: TRBV7-9; clone size: NA; J gene: TRBJ2-1; D gene: TRBD2; CDR3 protein: CASSPAGGYEQFF; CDR3 DNA: TGTGCCAGCAGCCCTGCGGGGGGCTATGAGCAGTTCTTC
V gene: TRBV7-9; clone size: NA; J gene: TRBJ2-3; D gene: NA; CDR3 protein: CAGGGTSGDTQYF; CDR3 DNA: TGTGCCGGAGGTGGGACATCCGGGGATACGCAGTATTTT
V gene: TRBV15; clone size: NA; J gene: TRBJ2-1; D gene: NA; CDR3 protein: CATSRGGASSNEQFF; CDR3 DNA: TGTGCCACCAGCAGAGGTGGTGCTAGTTCCAATGAGCAGTTCTTC
V gene: TRBV7-2; clone size: NA; J gene: TRBJ1-2; D gene: NA; CDR3 protein: CASMPSIDIPYGYTF; CDR3 DNA: TGTGCCAGCATGCCCTCGATCGACATTCCCTATGGCTACACCTTC
V gene: TRBV19; clone size: NA; J gene: TRBJ2-2; D gene: TRBD1; CDR3 protein: CARKGTDHTGELFF; CDR3 DNA: TGTGCCAGAAAGGGGACAGACCACACCGGGGAGCTGTTTTTT
V gene: TRBV4-3; clone size: NA; J gene: TRBJ2-7; D gene: NA; CDR3 protein: CASSQSPGQNYEQYF; CDR3 DNA: TGCGCCAGCAGCCAGTCACCGGGACAAAACTACGAGCAGTACTTC
V gene: TRBV4-3; clone size: NA; J gene: TRBJ2-5; D gene: TRBD1; CDR3 protein: CASSQDRMRGQGAWETQYF; CDR3 DNA: TGCGCCAGCAGCCAAGACCGAATGCGTGGACAGGGGGCTTGGGAGACCCAGTACTTC
V gene: TRBV6-6; clone size: NA; J gene: TRBJ1-5; D gene: TRBD1; CDR3 protein: CASSSGTGGNQPQHF; CDR3 DNA: TGTGCCAGCAGTTCCGGGACAGGGGGTAATCAGCCCCAGCATTTT
V gene: TRBV27; clone size: NA; J gene: TRBJ2-7; D gene: NA; CDR3 protein: CASSLGLEPYEQYF; CDR3 DNA: TGTGCCAGCAGTTTGGGTCTAGAGCCCTACGAGCAGTACTTC
V gene: TRBV9; clone size: NA; J gene: TRBJ2-2; D gene: NA; CDR3 protein: CASSVAPTGELFF; CDR3 DNA: TGTGCCAGCAGCGTAGCCCCGACCGGGGAGCTGTTTTTT
V gene: TRBV6-1; clone size: NA; J gene: TRBJ1-5; D gene: NA; CDR3 protein: CASSNRVNSNQPQHF; CDR3 DNA: TGTGCCAGCAGTAACAGGGTGAATAGCAATCAGCCCCAGCATTTT
V gene: TRBV5-6; clone size: NA; J gene: TRBJ2-1; D gene: TRBD1; CDR3 protein: CASSLGQGRIDEQFF; CDR3 DNA: TGTGCCAGCAGCTTGGGACAGGGCCGTATCGATGAGCAGTTCTTC
V gene: TRBV5-1; clone size: NA; J gene: TRBJ2-2; D gene: TRBD2; CDR3 protein: CASSSTASGRNTGELFF; CDR3 DNA: TGCGCCAGCAGCTCCACGGCCAGCGGGAGAAACACCGGGGAGCTGTTTTTT
V gene: TRBV11-3; clone size: NA; J gene: TRBJ2-1; D gene: NA; CDR3 protein: CASSLAGFDNEQFF; CDR3 DNA: TGTGCCAGCAGCTTAGCAGGGTTCGACAATGAGCAGTTCTTC
V gene: TRBV10-3; clone size: NA; J gene: TRBJ1-2; D gene: TRBD1; CDR3 protein: CAISNAGGGNYGYTF; CDR3 DNA: TGTGCCATCAGTAATGCAGGGGGAGGTAACTATGGCTACACCTTC
V gene: TRBV10-1; clone size: NA; J gene: TRBJ1-1; D gene: NA; CDR3 protein: CASSVRGNNTEAFF; CDR3 DNA: TGCGCCAGCAGTGTGAGAGGAAACAACACTGAAGCTTTCTTT
V gene: TRBV15; clone size: NA; J gene: TRBJ2-7; D gene: NA; CDR3 protein: CATSRGGGTYEQYF; CDR3 DNA: TGTGCCACCAGCAGAGGTGGCGGAACCTACGAGCAGTACTTC
V gene: TRBV7-2; clone size: NA; J gene: TRBJ2-7; D gene: TRBD2; CDR3 protein: CASSSGTSGNYEQYF; CDR3 DNA: TGTGCCAGCAGCTCAGGGACTAGCGGAAACTACGAGCAGTACTTC
V gene: TRBV15; clone size: NA; J gene: TRBJ2-3; D gene: TRBD1; CDR3 protein: CATSRDLGQGRDTQYF; CDR3 DNA: TGTGCCACCAGCAGAGATCTGGGACAGGGGAGGGATACGCAGTATTTT
V gene: TRBV7-2; clone size: NA; J gene: TRBJ1-2; D gene: TRBD1; CDR3 protein: CASSTGTGRGYGYTF; CDR3 DNA: TGTGCCAGCAGCACAGGGACAGGGAGAGGCTATGGCTACACCTTC
V gene: TRBV7-3; clone size: NA; J gene: TRBJ2-1; D gene: NA; CDR3 protein: CASSLRGNEQFF; CDR3 DNA: TGTGCCAGCAGCTTAAGAGGCAATGAGCAGTTCTTC
V gene: TRBV5-4; clone size: NA; J gene: TRBJ1-2; D gene: NA; CDR3 protein: CASSGGDRWYSDYTF; CDR3 DNA: TGTGCCAGCAGTGGGGGGGACCGCTGGTATTCCGACTACACCTTC
V gene: TRBV11-2; clone size: NA; J gene: TRBJ2-7; D gene: TRBD2; CDR3 protein: CASSATGAGGFEQYF; CDR3 DNA: TGTGCCAGCAGCGCCACTGGAGCGGGGGGTTTCGAGCAGTACTTC
V gene: TRBV19; clone size: NA; J gene: TRBJ2-4; D gene: TRBD1; CDR3 protein: CASSIVGTGGSIQYF; CDR3 DNA: TGTGCCAGTAGTATAGTCGGGACAGGGGGTAGCATTCAGTACTTC
V gene: TRBV4-1; clone size: NA; J gene: TRBJ2-7; D gene: TRBD1; CDR3 protein: CASSQGQSAPYEQYF; CDR3 DNA: TGCGCCAGCAGCCAGGGACAGTCGGCACCCTACGAGCAGTACTTC
V gene: TRBV7-9; clone size: NA; J gene: TRBJ1-6; D gene: NA; CDR3 protein: CASSLVAGNRNSPLHF; CDR3 DNA: TGTGCCAGCAGCTTAGTGGCAGGGAACAGGAATTCACCCCTCCACTTT
V gene: TRBV29-1; clone size: NA; J gene: TRBJ2-1; D gene: TRBD2; CDR3 protein: CSVPVPPDYLNSGLAIDEQFF; CDR3 DNA: TGCAGCGTTCCTGTCCCTCCAGATTACCTTAATTCGGGACTAGCTATTGATGAGCAGTTCTTC
V gene: TRBV11-2; clone size: few; J gene: TRBJ2-2; D gene: TRBD1; CDR3 protein: CASSAAGQGDGELFF; CDR3 DNA: TGTGCCAGCAGCGCCGCGGGACAGGGTGACGGGGAGCTGTTTTTT
V gene: TRBV9; clone size: NA; J gene: TRBJ2-7; D gene: NA; CDR3 protein: CASSLLAGSGIYEQYF; CDR3 DNA: TGTGCCAGCAGCCTCCTTGCGGGTAGCGGCATCTACGAGCAGTACTTC
V gene: TRBV7-8; clone size: NA; J gene: TRBJ1-2; D gene: TRBD1; CDR3 protein: CASSPFDRVTPNYGYTF; CDR3 DNA: TGTGCCAGCAGCCCCTTCGACAGGGTTACCCCTAACTATGGCTACACCTTC
V gene: TRBV30; clone size: NA; J gene: TRBJ2-3; D gene: NA; CDR3 protein: CAWNLGGGTQYF; CDR3 DNA: TGTGCCTGGAATCTTGGGGGCGGTACGCAGTATTTT
V gene: TRBV16; clone size: NA; J gene: TRBJ2-1; D gene: NA; CDR3 protein: CASSGEESEQFF; CDR3 DNA: TGTGCCAGCAGCGGGGAGGAAAGTGAGCAGTTCTTC
V gene: TRBV10-2; clone size: NA; J gene: TRBJ2-1; D gene: TRBD2; CDR3 protein: CASVGGRALFGDEQFF; CDR3 DNA: TGCGCCAGCGTCGGCGGGAGGGCCTTGTTCGGCGATGAGCAGTTCTTC
V gene: TRBV10-3; clone size: NA; J gene: TRBJ1-2; D gene: NA; CDR3 protein: CAISEGRNYGYTF; CDR3 DNA: TGTGCCATCAGTGAGGGCAGGAACTATGGCTACACCTTC
V gene: TRBV29-1; clone size: NA; J gene: TRBJ2-2; D gene: TRBD1; CDR3 protein: CSVVDRTGDTGELFF; CDR3 DNA: TGCAGCGTTGTGGACCGGACAGGGGACACCGGGGAGCTGTTTTTT
V gene: TRBV19; clone size: NA; J gene: TRBJ1-5; D gene: TRBD1; CDR3 protein: CASRTGQGVNQPQHF; CDR3 DNA: TGTGCCAGTAGGACGGGACAGGGTGTCAATCAGCCCCAGCATTTT
V gene: TRBV14; clone size: NA; J gene: TRBJ1-1; D gene: NA; CDR3 protein: CASSQEQNTEAFF; CDR3 DNA: TGTGCCAGCAGCCAAGAACAGAACACTGAAGCTTTCTTT
V gene: TRBV14; clone size: NA; J gene: TRBJ2-1; D gene: NA; CDR3 protein: CASSQEWARNEQFF; CDR3 DNA: TGTGCCAGCAGCCAAGAGTGGGCCCGCAATGAGCAGTTCTTC
V gene: TRBV4-1; clone size: NA; J gene: TRBJ2-7; D gene: TRBD1; CDR3 protein: CASSQGTGVPYEQYF; CDR3 DNA: TGCGCCAGCAGCCAAGGGACAGGGGTACCCTACGAGCAGTACTTC